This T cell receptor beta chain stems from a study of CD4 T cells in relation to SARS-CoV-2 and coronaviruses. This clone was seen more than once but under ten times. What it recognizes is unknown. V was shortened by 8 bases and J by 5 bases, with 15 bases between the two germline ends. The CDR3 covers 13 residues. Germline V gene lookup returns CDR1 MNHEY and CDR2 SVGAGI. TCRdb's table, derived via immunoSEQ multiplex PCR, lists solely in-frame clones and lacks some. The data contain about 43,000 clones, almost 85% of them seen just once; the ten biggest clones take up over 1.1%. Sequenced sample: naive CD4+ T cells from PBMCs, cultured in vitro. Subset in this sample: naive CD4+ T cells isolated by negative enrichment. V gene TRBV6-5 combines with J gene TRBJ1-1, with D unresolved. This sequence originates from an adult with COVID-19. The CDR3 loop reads CASGQLAATEAFF. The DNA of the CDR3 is TGTGCCAGCGGCCAGTTGGCTGCGACTGAAGCTTTCTTT.